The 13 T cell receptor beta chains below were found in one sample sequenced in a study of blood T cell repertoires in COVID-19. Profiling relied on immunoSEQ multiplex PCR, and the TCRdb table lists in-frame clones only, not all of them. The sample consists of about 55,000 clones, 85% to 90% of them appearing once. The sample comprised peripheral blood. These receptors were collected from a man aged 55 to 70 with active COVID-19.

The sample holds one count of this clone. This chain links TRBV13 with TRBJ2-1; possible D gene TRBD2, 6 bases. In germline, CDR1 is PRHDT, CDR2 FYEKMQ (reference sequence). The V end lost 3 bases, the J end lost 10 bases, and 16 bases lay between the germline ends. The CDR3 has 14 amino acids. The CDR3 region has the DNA TGTGCCAGCAGCTTCGGTGGGGTAGCGGTCGAGCAGTTCTTC. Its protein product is CASSFGGVAVEQFF.

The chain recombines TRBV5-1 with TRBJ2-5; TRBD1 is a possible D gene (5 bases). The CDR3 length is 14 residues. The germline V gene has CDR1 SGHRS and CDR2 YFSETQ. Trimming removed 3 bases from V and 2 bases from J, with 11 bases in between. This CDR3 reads CASSSGDRQETQYF. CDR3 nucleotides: TGCGCCAGCAGCTCCGGCGACAGACAAGAGACCCAGTACTTC.

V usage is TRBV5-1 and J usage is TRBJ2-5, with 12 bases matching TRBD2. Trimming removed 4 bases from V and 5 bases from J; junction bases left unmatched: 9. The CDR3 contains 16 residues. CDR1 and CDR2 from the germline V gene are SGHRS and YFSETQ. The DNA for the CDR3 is TGCGCCAGCAGCGCCCGACTAGCGGGGGCGGGGGAGACCCAGTACTTC. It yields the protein CASSARLAGAGETQYF.

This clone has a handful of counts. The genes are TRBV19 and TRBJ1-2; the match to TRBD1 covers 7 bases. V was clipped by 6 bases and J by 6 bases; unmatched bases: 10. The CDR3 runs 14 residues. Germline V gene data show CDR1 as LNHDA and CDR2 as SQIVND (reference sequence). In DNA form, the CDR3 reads TGTGCCAGTAGCCGATCCAGGGGGAAGGATGGCTACACCTTC. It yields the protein CASSRSRGKDGYTF.

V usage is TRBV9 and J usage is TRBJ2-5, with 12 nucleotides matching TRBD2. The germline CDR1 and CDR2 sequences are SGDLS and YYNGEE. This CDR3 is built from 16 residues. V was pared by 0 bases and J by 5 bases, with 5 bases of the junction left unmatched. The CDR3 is CASSVGTSGMGETQYF. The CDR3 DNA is TGTGCCAGCAGCGTAGGGACTAGCGGGATGGGGGAGACCCAGTACTTC.

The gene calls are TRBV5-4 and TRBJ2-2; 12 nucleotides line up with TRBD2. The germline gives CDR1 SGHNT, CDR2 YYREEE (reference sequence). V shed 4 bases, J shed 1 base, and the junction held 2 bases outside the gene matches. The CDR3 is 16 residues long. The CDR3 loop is CASSAGLAGNTGELFF. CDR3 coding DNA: TGTGCCAGCAGCGCGGGACTAGCGGGGAACACCGGGGAGCTGTTTTTT.

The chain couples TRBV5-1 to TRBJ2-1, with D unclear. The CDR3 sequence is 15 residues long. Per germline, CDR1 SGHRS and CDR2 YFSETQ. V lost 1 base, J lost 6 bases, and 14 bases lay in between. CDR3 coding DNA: TGCGCCAGCAGCTTGCCACGAGACTCGGTCAATGAGCAGTTCTTC. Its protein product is CASSLPRDSVNEQFF.

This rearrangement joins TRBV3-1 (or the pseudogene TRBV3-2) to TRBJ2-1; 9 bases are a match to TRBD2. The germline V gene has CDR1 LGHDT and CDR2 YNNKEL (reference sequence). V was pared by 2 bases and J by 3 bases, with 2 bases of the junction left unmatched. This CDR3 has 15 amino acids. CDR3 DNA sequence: TGTGCCAGCAGCCAACTAGCGGGGCTCTACAATGAGCAGTTCTTC. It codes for CASSQLAGLYNEQFF.

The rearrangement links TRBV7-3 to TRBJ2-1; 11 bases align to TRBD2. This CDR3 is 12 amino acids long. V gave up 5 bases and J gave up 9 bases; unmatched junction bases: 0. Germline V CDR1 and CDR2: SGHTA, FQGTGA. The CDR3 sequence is CASSGLAGEQFF. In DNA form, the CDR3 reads TGTGCCAGCAGCGGACTAGCGGGTGAGCAGTTCTTC.

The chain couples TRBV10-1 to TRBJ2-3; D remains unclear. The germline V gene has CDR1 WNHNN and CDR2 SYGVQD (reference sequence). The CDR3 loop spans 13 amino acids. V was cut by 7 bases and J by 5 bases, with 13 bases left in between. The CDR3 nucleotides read TGCGCCAGCACCCGTGGAGCCGGAGATACGCAGTATTTT. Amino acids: CASTRGAGDTQYF.

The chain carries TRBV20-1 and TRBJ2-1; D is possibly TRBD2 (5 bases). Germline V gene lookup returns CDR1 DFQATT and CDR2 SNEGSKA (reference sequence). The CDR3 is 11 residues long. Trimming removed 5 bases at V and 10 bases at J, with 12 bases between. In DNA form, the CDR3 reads TGCAGTGCTTCTAGCACCCACGAGCAGTTCTTC. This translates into CSASSTHEQFF.

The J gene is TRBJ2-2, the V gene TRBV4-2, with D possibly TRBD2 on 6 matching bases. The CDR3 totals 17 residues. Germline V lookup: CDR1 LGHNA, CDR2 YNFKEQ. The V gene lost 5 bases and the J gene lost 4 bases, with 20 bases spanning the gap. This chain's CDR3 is CASSALGLATTTGELFF. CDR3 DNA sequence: TGTGCCAGCAGCGCCCTGGGGCTAGCGACTACCACCGGGGAGCTGTTTTTT.

Written as DNA, the CDR3 is TGTGCCAGCAGTTTTGGGGGCAGGGCAAACTACGAGCAGTACTTC. Protein: CASSFGGRANYEQYF. The genes are TRBV7-2 and TRBJ2-7; a possible D gene is TRBD1 (6 bases). This CDR3 is 15 amino acids long. Germline values: CDR1 SGHTA, CDR2 FQGNSA. Trimming cost V 6 bases and J 3 bases, with 18 bases left between them.